This T cell receptor (beta chain) emerged from a study of CD8 T cells in ankylosing spondylitis (dated by TCRdb to the late 2010s). Broadly, across the study: To find TCR variants linked to disease, the study profiled T cell receptor beta repertoires in ankylosing spondylitis patients and healthy donors. The full study cohort was made up of 20 to 25 ankylosing spondylitis patients and fewer than 120 healthy donors. Samples of peripheral blood were taken, and for ankylosing spondylitis patients, synovial fluid was collected as well. Here is what the overall study found, with its caveats: The disease-linked clones were reported as significantly enriched in matched synovial fluid samples from ankylosing spondylitis patients. The disease-linked clones had a CD8+ phenotype and were found at relatively low frequencies in peripheral blood. Some motif variants were previously reported in synovial fluid and blood of reactive arthritis patients, suggesting common disease-initiation mechanisms. A TCR beta motif made up of several highly homologous amino acid variants appeared to be characteristic of blood from ankylosing spondylitis patients.

Sequencing was performed on an Illumina HiSeq 2500. Quantitative 5'-RACE with molecular barcodes was the method used to prepare the TCR beta libraries. The original pipeline was this. Disease-linked TCR variants were identified with a new computational method built on a probabilistic model of VDJ rearrangement. The public sequencing data were trimmed at Q25 with fastp and processed into clonotypes with MiXCR by TCRdb, which kept only in-frame beta chains. Under each unique CDR3 protein, matching rows form one entry showing the most common genes and DNA. The V and J calls reflect TCRdb's pipeline rather than the authors' work. In this sample the table shows roughly 440,000 distinct CDR3 sequences, 17% of which occur a single time. The ten largest clones add up to 0.85% to 1.3% of the sample. A few counts support this clonotype. What this receptor recognizes is not known. No base qualities exist here, and no much larger clone lies one base off it.

The germline V gene encodes CDR1 SGHDN and CDR2 FVKESK. Including the terminal cysteine and phenylalanine, the CDR3 comprises 15 residues. Only the CDR3 part of the read is kept: 45 bases, read in frame from the first base. V lost 4 bases and J lost 1 base; the stretch between them is 13 bases long. This receptor chain uses TRBV14 and TRBJ2-5; the D gene is tentatively TRBD1 or TRBD2, each matching 6 bases. Sequenced sample: blood, either unsorted or a sorted T cell fraction (not recorded which). This clonotype was obtained from a male donor with ankylosing spondylitis. The DNA sequence is TGTGCCAGCAGCCCGTGGGGGGCCGTCCAAGAGACCCAGTACTTC. This sequence encodes CASSPWGAVQETQYF. The full variable domain, completed from the reference TRBV14 and TRBJ2-5 proteins outside the CDR3, reads EAGVTQFPSHSVIEKGQTVTLRCDPISGHDNLYWYRRVMGKEIKFLLHFVKESKQDESGMPNNRFLAERTGGTYSTLKVQPAELEDSGVYFCASSPWGAVQETQYFGPGTRLLVL.